This T cell receptor (beta chain) was found in a study of blood T cell repertoires in COVID-19. At the level of the study: Italy, Spain and the United States were the sources of the convalescent and acute COVID-19 samples. The analysed material was cDNA or gDNA that came from T cells, B-cell-depleted T cells, or PBMCs.

Under the authors' procedure: Amplification with reference gene primers provided the estimates of nucleated cell counts. Assay: immunoSEQ multiplex PCR; the TCRdb copy retains only in-frame clones and omits some. Clone size and the V and J calls come from that table; the DNA yielded D and trimming. The sample has more than 100,000 clones, over 80% seen once. The germline V gene has CDR1 MDHEN and CDR2 SYDVKM. The J segment lost 2 bases and the V segment lost 3 bases, leaving 13 bases of the junction unmatched. CDR3 length: 19 amino acids. The sample taken for sequencing was peripheral blood. The V gene is TRBV28, the J gene TRBJ2-3; TRBD2 matches at 11 bases. The sequence derives from a woman in her seventies with acute or convalescent COVID-19. As DNA, the CDR3 is TGTGCCAGCAGTTTCCCGGTGAGTAGCGGGGGGGAGTACACAGATACGCAGTATTTT. It specifies CASSFPVSSGGEYTDTQYF.